The TCR beta chain described here comes from a study of post-analysis software for immune sequencing data (dated by TCRdb to the mid-2010s). For the study in its entirety: Disease courses on record covered relapsing-remitting, secondary progressive and progressive-relapsing multiple sclerosis, though some patients had no subtype annotation. A subset of samples was prepared in parallel using single-end sample barcoding, then pooled and co-amplified after Illumina adapter ligation. The multiple sclerosis patient repertoires were compared with 11 previously published healthy control repertoires from donors aged about 6 to 26 years. The study at large found these results: Strong co-clustering of samples prepared in the same batch was shown by direct clustering with F measure, prompting a batch-effect correction. The multiple sclerosis patient group was slightly younger than the control group. Compared with controls, multiple sclerosis patients had significantly lower normalized Chao1 diversity, a finding suggesting substantial peripheral T-cell clonal expansion.

To demonstrate the VDJtools post-analysis software, the study profiled TCR beta repertoires from the peripheral blood of around 13 young patients with multiple sclerosis. The multiple sclerosis patients were children and adolescents between roughly 6 and 16 years of age. A remark on this clonotype: It has no known antigen specificity. The record has no base qualities; no much larger clone is one base away.

The library was prepared using PCR. The sequencer listed for this sample is Illumina HiSeq 2500. To reduce PCR and sequencing biases, unique molecular identifiers were built into the TCR beta cDNA libraries. About 500,000 cDNA molecules were obtained per 1 to 10 million input T cells, so each molecule approximated one T cell. Patient libraries were prepared and sequenced with the same protocol used for the earlier healthy control dataset. Samples belonging to the same batch were prepared together, multiplexed and sequenced on a shared HiSeq lane. As for the authors' bioinformatics: MIGEC handled the raw barcoded reads, throwing out single-read molecular identifier groups before consensus assembly and CDR3 extraction. VDJtools was used for post-analysis of the clonotype tables, with diversity normalized by down-sampling every dataset to the smallest sample size. To correct batch-related cross-sample contamination, repertoire overlap clustering matched CDR3 amino acid sequences but not nucleotide sequences. The public reads were quality trimmed at Q25 with fastp and then assembled into clones with MiXCR by TCRdb, keeping productive beta chains. Rows merge per CDR3 protein into single entries with the most common DNA and genes. The V and J calls reflect TCRdb's pipeline rather than the authors' work. Counted in this sample were roughly 800,000 distinct CDR3 sequences; about 50% of them appeared once. Around 4.5% of the sample belongs to the ten largest clones.

This clonotype was obtained from a girl under 18 with multiple sclerosis. Sequencing was carried out using blood.

The DNA sequence is given as TGCGCCAGCAGCTTGGGGCAGGTTGACTATGGCTACACCTTC. Protein translation: CASSLGQVDYGYTF. Rearrangement joined TRBV5-1 to TRBJ1-2; no D gene is confidently identified. The germline V gene supplies CDR1 SGHRS and CDR2 YFSETQ. Inclusive of the bounding cysteine and phenylalanine, the CDR3 is 14 residues long. Kept here is only the CDR3 DNA, which spans 42 bases and is read in frame from base 1. V is clipped by 0 bases and J by 3 bases, and the sequence between their germline boundaries is 9 bases long.